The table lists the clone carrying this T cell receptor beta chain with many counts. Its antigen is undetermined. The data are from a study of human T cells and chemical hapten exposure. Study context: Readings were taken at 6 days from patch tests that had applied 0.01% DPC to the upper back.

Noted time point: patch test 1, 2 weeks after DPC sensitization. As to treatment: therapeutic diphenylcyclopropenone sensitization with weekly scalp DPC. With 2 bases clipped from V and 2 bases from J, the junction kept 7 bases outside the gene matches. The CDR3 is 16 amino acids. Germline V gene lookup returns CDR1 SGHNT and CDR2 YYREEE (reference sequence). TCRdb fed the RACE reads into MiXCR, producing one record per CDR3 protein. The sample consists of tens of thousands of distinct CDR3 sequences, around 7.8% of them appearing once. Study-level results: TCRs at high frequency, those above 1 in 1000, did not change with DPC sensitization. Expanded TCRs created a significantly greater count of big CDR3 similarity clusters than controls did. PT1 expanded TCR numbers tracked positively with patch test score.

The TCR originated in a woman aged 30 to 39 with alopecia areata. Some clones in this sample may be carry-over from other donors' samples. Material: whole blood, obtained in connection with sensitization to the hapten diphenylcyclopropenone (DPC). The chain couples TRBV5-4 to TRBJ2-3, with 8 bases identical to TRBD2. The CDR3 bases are TGTGCCAGCAGCTTAGGGGCGGGGGGCCTCACAGATACGCAGTATTTT. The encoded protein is CASSLGAGGLTDTQYF.